The 11 T cell receptor beta chains presented below share a single source sample, sequenced in a study of T cells after somatic rescue of genetic block (dated by TCRdb to the early 2020s). The library was generated by the immunoSEQ multiplex PCR assay. TCRdb provides this immuneACCESS table in a form limited to in-frame rearrangements. Some clones are lacking; in checked studies, under half of them reflect an unresolved V gene, and why the rest are absent is not known. The sample profile shows approximately 78,000 clones; approximately 91% of them were found once. Approximately 2.7% of the sample comes from the top ten. The sequenced sample was peripheral blood mononuclear cells (PBMCs). All receptors come from a man between 25 and 39 years old.

This clone has just one count. V and J are TRBV11-3 and TRBJ2-7; a weak D match, TRBD2 (6 bases). The CDR3 has 14 residues. V dropped 3 bases and J dropped 0 bases, with 9 bases sitting between them. The germline gives CDR1 SGHNT, CDR2 YENEEA. In DNA form, the CDR3 reads TGTGCCAGCAGCTTGCGGGGAAACTCCTACGAGCAGTACTTC. It codes for CASSLRGNSYEQYF.

The chain is built from TRBV4-1 and TRBJ2-5, with 9 bases matching TRBD1. This CDR3 comprises 14 residues. Unmatched junction bases numbered 4, after V lost 6 bases and J lost 2 bases. CDR1 and CDR2 (germline): MGHRA, YSYEKL. The CDR3 reads CASRGQGWQETQYF. In DNA, the CDR3 is TGCGCCAGCAGGGGACAGGGATGGCAAGAGACCCAGTACTTC.

CDR3 amino acids: CATSRRGSEQYF. The CDR3 coding sequence is TGTGCCACCAGCAGACGCGGTTCCGAGCAGTACTTC. The rearrangement uses TRBV15 and TRBJ2-7; no clear D. Germline CDR1 is LNHNV and CDR2 is YYDKDF (reference sequence). V lost 2 bases and J 6 bases, leaving 8 bases between the germline ends. This CDR3 region has 12 residues. The full variable domain, with the rest looked up from reference TRBV15 and TRBJ2-7, is DAMVIQNPRYQVTQFGKPVTLSCSQTLNHNVMYWYQQKSSQAPKLLFHYYDKDFNNEADTPDNFQSRRPNTSFCFLDIRSPGLGDTAMYLCATSRRGSEQYFGPGTRLTVT.

This clone was detected only once. This chain joins TRBV30 and TRBJ1-2, with TRBD1 as a possible D gene (5 bases). Between the trimmed V and J ends, which lost 4 bases and 2 bases, there was a span of 11 bases. This CDR3 has 13 residues. Germline loops: CDR1 GTSNPN, CDR2 SVGIG (reference sequence). The CDR3 DNA is TGTGCCTGGACGGGGCAGGCCAACTATGGCTACACCTTC. Its protein product is CAWTGQANYGYTF.

The rearrangement links TRBV7-2 to TRBJ1-4; 7 bases agree with TRBD1. This CDR3 spans 13 amino acids. CDR1 and CDR2 (germline): SGHTA, FQGNSA. With 6 bases clipped from V and 6 bases from J, the junction kept 4 bases outside the gene matches. Here the CDR3 reads CASSWDSDEKLFF. Here the CDR3 DNA reads TGTGCCAGCAGTTGGGACAGTGATGAAAAACTGTTTTTT.

V is TRBV2 and J is TRBJ2-7; TRBD2 aligns across 8 bases. From germline, CDR1 is SNHLY and CDR2 FYNNEI. Unmatched junction bases numbered 10, after V lost 6 bases and J lost 6 bases. The CDR3 spans 14 residues. In nucleotides, the CDR3 is TGTGCCAGCAGAGCAGCGGGACTAGAGGCCGAGCAGTACTTC. This codes for CASRAAGLEAEQYF.

The V gene is TRBV10-3, the J gene TRBJ2-3; 9 bases line up with TRBD1. Germline V gene sequence: CDR1 ENHRY, CDR2 SYGVKD. V lost 6 bases to trimming and J lost 3 bases; unmatched junction nucleotides: 7. This CDR3 has 15 residues. The CDR3 DNA reads TGTGCCATCAGGGGACAGGGAAGGGGAACAGATACGCAGTATTTT. Its translation: CAIRGQGRGTDTQYF.

The CDR3 spells CASSFAGRAGGDETQYF. Here the CDR3 DNA reads TGTGCCAGCAGTTTCGCGGGGAGGGCAGGGGGCGACGAGACCCAGTACTTC. The chain carries TRBV28 and TRBJ2-5, with D maybe TRBD1 (8 bases). V was pared by 3 bases and J by 5 bases, with 22 bases between. CDR1 MDHEN and CDR2 SYDVKM come from the germline V gene. CDR3 size: 17 residues.

The rearrangement links TRBV28 to TRBJ1-1; D call uncertain. The CDR3 length is 13 residues. Trimming shortened V by 5 bases and J by 3 bases, and 10 bases separated the two germline ends. Germline V gene sequence: CDR1 MDHEN, CDR2 SYDVKM. This chain's CDR3 is CASSPHGDTEAFF. In DNA, the CDR3 is TGTGCCAGCAGTCCTCACGGGGACACTGAAGCTTTCTTT.

The table lists this clone with a count of one. The chain employs TRBV28 and TRBJ1-5; no reliable D call. The V gene's germline CDR1 is MDHEN and CDR2 SYDVKM. Trimming left V 5 bases short and J 4 bases short, with 9 bases between. The CDR3 covers 13 residues. This chain's CDR3 is CASSLLRNQPQHF. CDR3 DNA: TGTGCCAGCAGTCTACTCCGTAATCAGCCCCAGCATTTT.

The chain is built from TRBV15 and TRBJ2-5; 10 bases agree with TRBD1. The germline V gene has CDR1 LNHNV and CDR2 YYDKDF (reference sequence). V gave up 6 bases and J gave up 4 bases; unmatched junction bases: 5. This CDR3 has 14 residues. CDR3 residues: CATSGTGDLETQYF. CDR3 DNA: TGTGCCACCAGTGGGACAGGGGATTTAGAGACCCAGTACTTC.